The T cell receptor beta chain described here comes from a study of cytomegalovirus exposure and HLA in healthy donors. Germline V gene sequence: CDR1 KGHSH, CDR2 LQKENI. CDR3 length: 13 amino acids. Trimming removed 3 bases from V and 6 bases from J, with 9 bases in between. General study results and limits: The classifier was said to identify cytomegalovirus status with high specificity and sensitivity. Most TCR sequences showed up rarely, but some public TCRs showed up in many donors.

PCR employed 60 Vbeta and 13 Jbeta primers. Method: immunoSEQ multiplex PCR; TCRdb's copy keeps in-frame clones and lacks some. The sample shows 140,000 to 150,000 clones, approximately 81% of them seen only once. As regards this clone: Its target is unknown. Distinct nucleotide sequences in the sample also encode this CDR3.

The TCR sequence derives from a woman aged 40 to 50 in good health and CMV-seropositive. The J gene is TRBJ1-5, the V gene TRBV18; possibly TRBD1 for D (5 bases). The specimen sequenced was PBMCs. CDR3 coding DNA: TGTGCCAGCTCACCGGGGGGGGGTCAGCCCCAGCATTTT. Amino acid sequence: CASSPGGGQPQHF. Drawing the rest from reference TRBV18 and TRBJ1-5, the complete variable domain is NAGVMQNPRHLVRRRGQEARLRCSPMKGHSHVYWYRQLPEEGLKFMVYLQKENIIDESGMPKERFSAEFPKEGPSILRIQQVVRGDSAAYFCASSPGGGQPQHFGDGTRLSIL.